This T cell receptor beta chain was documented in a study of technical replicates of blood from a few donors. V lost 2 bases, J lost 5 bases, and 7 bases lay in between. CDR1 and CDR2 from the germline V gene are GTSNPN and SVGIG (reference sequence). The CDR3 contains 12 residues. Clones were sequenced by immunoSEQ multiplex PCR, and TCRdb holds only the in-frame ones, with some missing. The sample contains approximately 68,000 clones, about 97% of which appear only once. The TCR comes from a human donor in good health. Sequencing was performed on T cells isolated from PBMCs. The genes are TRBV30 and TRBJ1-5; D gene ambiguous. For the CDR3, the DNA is TGTGCCTGGAGTCACATGGATCAGCCCCAGCATTTT. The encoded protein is CAWSHMDQPQHF. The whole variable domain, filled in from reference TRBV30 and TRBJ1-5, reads SQTIHQWPATLVQPVGSPLSLECTVEGTSNPNLYWYRQAAGRGLQLLFYSVGIGQISSEVPQNLSASRPQDRQFILSSKKLLLSDSGFYLCAWSHMDQPQHFGDGTRLSIL.